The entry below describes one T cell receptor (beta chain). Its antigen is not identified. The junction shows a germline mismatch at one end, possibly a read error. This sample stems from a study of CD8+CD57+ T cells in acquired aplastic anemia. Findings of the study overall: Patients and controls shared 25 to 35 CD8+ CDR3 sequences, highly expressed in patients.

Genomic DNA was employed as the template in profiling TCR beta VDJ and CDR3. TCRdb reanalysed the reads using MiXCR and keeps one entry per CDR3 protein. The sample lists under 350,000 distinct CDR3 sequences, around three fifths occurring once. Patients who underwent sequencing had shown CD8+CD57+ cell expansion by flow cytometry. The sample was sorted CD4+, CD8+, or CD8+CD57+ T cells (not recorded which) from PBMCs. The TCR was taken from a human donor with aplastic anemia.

For the CDR3, the DNA is TGCGCCAGCAGAAACAGGGGAGGAGAGACCCAGTACTTC. Translating gives CASRNRGGETQYF. The chain is built from TRBV7-9 and TRBJ2-5; possibly TRBD1 for D (7 bases). The germline V gene has CDR1 SEHNR and CDR2 FQNEAQ (reference sequence). The CDR3 is 13 residues long.